This TCR beta chain was sequenced in a study of cytomegalovirus exposure and HLA in healthy donors. For the study at large: HLA-typed donors were the source of about 85 million unique TCRs, which an early data release held. Study-wide results and caveats: In a later analysis, compared with equally common non-associated chains, HLA-associated beta chains were more expanded. Cytomegalovirus-associated status was assigned to roughly 160 TCR beta chains. The authors assumed roughly uniform sequencing depth across donors for presence/absence analyses.

Germline loops: CDR1 MNHEY, CDR2 SMNVEV (reference sequence). J lost 7 bases, V lost 4 bases, and 3 bases had no gene match. The CDR3 has 13 residues. Primers included in the PCR were 60 Vbeta and 13 Jbeta primers. The table came from immunoSEQ multiplex PCR; TCRdb's copy has only in-frame clones and leaves some out. This sample yields more than 95,000 clones, of which approximately 79% are seen a single time; approximately 6.3% belongs to the top ten. Comment on this clone: Its antigen is currently unknown.

The origin of this receptor is a man between 60 and 75 years old in good health and CMV-seropositive. Sequenced material: PBMCs. The chain links TRBV27 to TRBJ2-7; 11 bases match TRBD1. The CDR3 nucleotides read TGTGCCAGCAGTTGGGACAGGGGGGGGGAGCAGTACTTC. Protein sequence: CASSWDRGGEQYF.